This T cell receptor (beta chain) was recorded in a study of CD8 T cells in Susac syndrome. Reverse transcription of about 0.5 to 1 ug RNA was carried out with random hexamers. Multiplex immunoSEQ PCR targeted 54 Vbeta and 13 Jbeta TCR beta segments. TCRdb used MiXCR to reprocess the immunoSEQ multiplex PCR reads, holding one entry per CDR3 protein. The data hold fewer than 150,000 distinct CDR3 sequences, with around 92% observed a single time. Study results and caveats: Only a relatively small number of individuals were included in the TCR sequencing and HLA analysis.

Sequencing of TCR beta was carried out in blood CD8+ and CD4+ T cells. The multiple sclerosis control group was made up of treatment-naive patients with stable or active relapsing-remitting disease. This clonotype was counted only a few times. Its target is not known. Sequenced sample: CD4+ T cells from PBMCs. This clonotype was obtained from a human donor with multiple sclerosis.

The CDR3 is CASSVATGTYGYTF. As DNA, the CDR3 is TGTGCCAGCAGCGTAGCTACGGGGACCTATGGCTACACCTTC. This chain links TRBV9 with TRBJ1-2; D perhaps matches TRBD1 (5 bases). Germline assignment: CDR1 SGDLS and CDR2 YYNGEE. CDR3 length: 14 amino acids. The V end was cut by 0 bases, the J end by 4 bases, with 10 bases between.